What follows is one T cell receptor beta chain and its context. The sample originates from a study of beta chain features in type 1 diabetes. Study-level background: Sorted cells from all samples, numbering 100 million to 120 million, were examined.

Sorting with CD45RO/CCR7/CD25/CD127/CD95/CD27 yielded naive, central memory, regulatory and stem-like memory CD4+ cells. What was sequenced were expressed TCRB transcripts, since all of the isolated RNA had been reverse transcribed. Assay used: immunoSEQ multiplex PCR; TCRdb lists only in-frame clones, some missing. This sample has roughly 120,000 clones; 30% to 40% occur once, and the top ten carry about 0.07%. The receptor was derived from a woman aged 18-30 years in good health. Sequenced sample: stem cell memory CD4+ T cells from blood.

As DNA, the CDR3 is TGTGCCTGGAGTGGTGGGGGGGCAGCTTTCTTT. This codes for CAWSGGGAAFF. The V call is TRBV30, the J call TRBJ1-1; a weak D match, TRBD1 (6 bases). Between the trimmed V and J ends, which lost 1 base and 10 bases, there was a span of 10 bases. CDR1 is GTSNPN and CDR2 is SVGIG in the germline V gene (reference sequence). CDR3 length equals 11 residues.